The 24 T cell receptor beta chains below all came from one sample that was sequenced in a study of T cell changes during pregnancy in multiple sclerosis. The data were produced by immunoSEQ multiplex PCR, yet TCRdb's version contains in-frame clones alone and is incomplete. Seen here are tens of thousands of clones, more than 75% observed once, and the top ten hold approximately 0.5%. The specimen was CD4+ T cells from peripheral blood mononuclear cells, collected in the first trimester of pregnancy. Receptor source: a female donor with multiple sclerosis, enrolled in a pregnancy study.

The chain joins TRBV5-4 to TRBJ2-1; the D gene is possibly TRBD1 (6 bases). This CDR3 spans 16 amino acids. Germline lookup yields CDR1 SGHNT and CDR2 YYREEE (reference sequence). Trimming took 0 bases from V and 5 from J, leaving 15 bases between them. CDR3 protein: CASSLAGNRVDNEQFF. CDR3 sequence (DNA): TGTGCCAGCAGCTTGGCCGGGAACAGGGTGGACAATGAGCAGTTCTTC.

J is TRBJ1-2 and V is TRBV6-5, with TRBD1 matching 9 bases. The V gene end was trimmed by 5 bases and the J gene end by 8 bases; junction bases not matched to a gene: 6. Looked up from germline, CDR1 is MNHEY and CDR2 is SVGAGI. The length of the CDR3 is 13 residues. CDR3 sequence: CASSPTGGGGYTF. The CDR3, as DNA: TGTGCCAGCAGTCCGACAGGGGGTGGAGGCTACACCTTC.

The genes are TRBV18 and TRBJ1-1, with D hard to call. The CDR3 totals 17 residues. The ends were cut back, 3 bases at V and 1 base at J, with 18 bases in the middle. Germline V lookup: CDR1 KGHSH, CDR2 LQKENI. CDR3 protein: CASSPGSGLSRNTEAFF. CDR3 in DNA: TGTGCCAGCTCACCTGGGTCGGGTTTGAGTCGGAACACTGAAGCTTTCTTT. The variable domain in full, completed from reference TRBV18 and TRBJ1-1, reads NAGVMQNPRHLVRRRGQEARLRCSPMKGHSHVYWYRQLPEEGLKFMVYLQKENIIDESGMPKERFSAEFPKEGPSILRIQQVVRGDSAAYFCASSPGSGLSRNTEAFFGQGTRLTVV.

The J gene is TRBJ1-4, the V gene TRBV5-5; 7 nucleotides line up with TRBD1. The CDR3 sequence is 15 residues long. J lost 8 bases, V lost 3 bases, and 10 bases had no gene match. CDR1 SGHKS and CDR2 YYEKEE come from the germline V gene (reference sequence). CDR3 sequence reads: CASSYYDREREKLFF. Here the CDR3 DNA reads TGTGCCAGCAGCTATTACGACAGGGAAAGGGAAAAACTGTTTTTT.

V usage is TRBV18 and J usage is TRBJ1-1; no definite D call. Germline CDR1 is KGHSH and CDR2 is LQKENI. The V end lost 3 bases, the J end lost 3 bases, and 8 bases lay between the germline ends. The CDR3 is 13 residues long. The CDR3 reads CASSPLGDTEAFF. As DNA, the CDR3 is TGTGCCAGCTCACCCTTAGGAGACACTGAAGCTTTCTTT. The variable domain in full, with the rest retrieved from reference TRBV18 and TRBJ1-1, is NAGVMQNPRHLVRRRGQEARLRCSPMKGHSHVYWYRQLPEEGLKFMVYLQKENIIDESGMPKERFSAEFPKEGPSILRIQQVVRGDSAAYFCASSPLGDTEAFFGQGTRLTVV.

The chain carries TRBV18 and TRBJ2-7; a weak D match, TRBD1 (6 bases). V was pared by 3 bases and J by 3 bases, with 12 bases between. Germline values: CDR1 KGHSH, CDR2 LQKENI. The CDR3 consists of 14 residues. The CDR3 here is CASSPTGSGYEQYF. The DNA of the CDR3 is TGTGCCAGCTCACCCACAGGGTCGGGCTACGAGCAGTACTTC. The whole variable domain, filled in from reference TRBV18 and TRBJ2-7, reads NAGVMQNPRHLVRRRGQEARLRCSPMKGHSHVYWYRQLPEEGLKFMVYLQKENIIDESGMPKERFSAEFPKEGPSILRIQQVVRGDSAAYFCASSPTGSGYEQYFGPGTRLTVT.

CDR3 in amino acids: CASSPPGLAGGSNEQFF. The CDR3 coding sequence is TGTGCCAGCAGCCCACCGGGACTAGCGGGAGGGAGTAATGAGCAGTTCTTC. This chain links TRBV5-4 with TRBJ2-1; 16 positions match TRBD2. With V trimmed by 4 bases and J by 7 bases, 8 bases remained unmatched. The CDR3 loop spans 17 amino acids. Per the germline V gene, CDR1 is SGHNT and CDR2 is YYREEE (reference sequence).

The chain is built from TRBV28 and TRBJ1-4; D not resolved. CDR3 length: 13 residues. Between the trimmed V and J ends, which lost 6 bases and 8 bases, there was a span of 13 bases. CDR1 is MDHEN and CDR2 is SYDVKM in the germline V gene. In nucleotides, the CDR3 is TGTGCCAGCAGCGCCGGGAGATCGGAAAAACTGTTTTTT. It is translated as CASSAGRSEKLFF.

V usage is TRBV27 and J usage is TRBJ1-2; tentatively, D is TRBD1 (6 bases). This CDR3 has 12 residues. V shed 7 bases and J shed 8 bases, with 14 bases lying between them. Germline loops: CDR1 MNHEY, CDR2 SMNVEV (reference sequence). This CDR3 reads CASKKQGWGYTF. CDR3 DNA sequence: TGTGCCAGCAAAAAACAGGGTTGGGGCTACACCTTC.

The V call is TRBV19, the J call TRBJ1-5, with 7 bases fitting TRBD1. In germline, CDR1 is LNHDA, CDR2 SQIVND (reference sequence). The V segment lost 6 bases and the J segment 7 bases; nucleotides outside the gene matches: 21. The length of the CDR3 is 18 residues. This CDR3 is CASRTGTALGGGRQPQHF. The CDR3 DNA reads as TGTGCCAGTAGGACCGGGACAGCGCTCGGGGGCGGCAGGCAGCCCCAGCATTTT.

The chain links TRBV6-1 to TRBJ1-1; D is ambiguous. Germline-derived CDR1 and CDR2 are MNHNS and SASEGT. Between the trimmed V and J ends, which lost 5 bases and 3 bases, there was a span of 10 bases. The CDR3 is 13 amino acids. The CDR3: CASSPSGDTEAFF. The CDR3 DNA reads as TGTGCCAGCAGTCCTAGCGGGGACACTGAAGCTTTCTTT.

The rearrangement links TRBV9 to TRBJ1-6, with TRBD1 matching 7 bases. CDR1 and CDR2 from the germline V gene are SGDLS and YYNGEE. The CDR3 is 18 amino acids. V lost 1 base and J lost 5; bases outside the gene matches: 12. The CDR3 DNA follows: TGTGCCAGCAGCGTAAGGGACAGCTATTCTATCAATAATTCACCCCTCCACTTT. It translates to CASSVRDSYSINNSPLHF.

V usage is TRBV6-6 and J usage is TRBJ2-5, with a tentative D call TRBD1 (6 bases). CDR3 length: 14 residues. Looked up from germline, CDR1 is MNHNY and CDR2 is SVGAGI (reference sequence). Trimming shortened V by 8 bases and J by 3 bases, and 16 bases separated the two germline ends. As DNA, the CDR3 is TGTGCCAGCCGCGACGGACAGATAAAAGAGACCCAGTACTTC. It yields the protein CASRDGQIKETQYF.

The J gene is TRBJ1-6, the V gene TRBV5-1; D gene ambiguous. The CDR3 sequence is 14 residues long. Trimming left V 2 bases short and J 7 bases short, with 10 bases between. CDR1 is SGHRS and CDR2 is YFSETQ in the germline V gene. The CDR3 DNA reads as TGCGCCAGCAGCTTTGAGGGAGAGAATTCACCCCTCCACTTT. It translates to CASSFEGENSPLHF.

CDR3 DNA sequence: TGTGCCAGTAGTACAGCGGGACAGGGACGCGCGAGGACTGAAGCTTTCTTT. It codes for CASSTAGQGRARTEAFF. The chain links TRBV19 to TRBJ1-1; 9 nucleotides match TRBD1. Germline V gene lookup returns CDR1 LNHDA and CDR2 SQIVND (reference sequence). The junction had 14 bases not matched to a gene; V was cut back by 4 bases and J by 5 bases. This CDR3 is built from 17 residues.

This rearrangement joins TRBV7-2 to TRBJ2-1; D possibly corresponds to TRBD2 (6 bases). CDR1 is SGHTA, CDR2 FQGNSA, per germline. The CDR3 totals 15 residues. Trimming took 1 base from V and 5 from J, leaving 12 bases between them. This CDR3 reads CASSLVADADNEQFF. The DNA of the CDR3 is TGTGCCAGCAGCTTAGTAGCGGACGCTGACAATGAGCAGTTCTTC.

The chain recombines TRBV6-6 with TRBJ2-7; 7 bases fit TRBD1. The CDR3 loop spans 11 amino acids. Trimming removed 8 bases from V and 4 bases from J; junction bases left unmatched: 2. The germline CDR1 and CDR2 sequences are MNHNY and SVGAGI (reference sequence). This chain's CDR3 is CASSGGYEQYF. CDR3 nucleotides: TGTGCCAGCTCAGGGGGATACGAGCAGTACTTC.

Here the CDR3 reads CASSAQGSSYEQYF. For the CDR3, the DNA is TGTGCCAGCAGTGCTCAGGGGAGCTCCTACGAGCAGTACTTC. The V gene is TRBV2, the J gene TRBJ2-7, with D possibly being TRBD1 (6 bases). CDR3 length: 14 amino acids. V was trimmed by 4 bases and J by 0 bases, leaving 10 bases between them. Germline V gene sequence: CDR1 SNHLY, CDR2 FYNNEI.

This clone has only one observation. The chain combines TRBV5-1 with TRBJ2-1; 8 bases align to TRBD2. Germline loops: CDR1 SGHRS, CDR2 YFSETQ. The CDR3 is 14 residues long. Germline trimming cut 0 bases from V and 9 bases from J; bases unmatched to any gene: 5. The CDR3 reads CASSLEGTSREQFF. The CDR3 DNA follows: TGCGCCAGCAGCTTGGAGGGGACTAGTCGTGAGCAGTTCTTC. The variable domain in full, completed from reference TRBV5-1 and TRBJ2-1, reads KAGVTQTPRYLIKTRGQQVTLSCSPISGHRSVSWYQQTPGQGLQFLFEYFSETQRNKGNFPGRFSGRQFSNSRSEMNVSTLELGDSALYLCASSLEGTSREQFFGPGTRLTVL.

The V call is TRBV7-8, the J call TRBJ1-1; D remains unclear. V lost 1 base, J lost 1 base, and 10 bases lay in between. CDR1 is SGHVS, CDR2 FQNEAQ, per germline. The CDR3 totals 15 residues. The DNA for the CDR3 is TGTGCCAGCAGCTTAGGCTATACCGGGAACACTGAAGCTTTCTTT. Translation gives CASSLGYTGNTEAFF.

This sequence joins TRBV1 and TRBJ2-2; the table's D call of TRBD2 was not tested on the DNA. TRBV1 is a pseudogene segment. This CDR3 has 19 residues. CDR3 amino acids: CTSSQPRLAVLMDTGELFF. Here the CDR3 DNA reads TGCACCAGCAGCCAGCCCAGACTAGCGGTCCTTATGGACACCGGGGAGCTGTTTTTT.

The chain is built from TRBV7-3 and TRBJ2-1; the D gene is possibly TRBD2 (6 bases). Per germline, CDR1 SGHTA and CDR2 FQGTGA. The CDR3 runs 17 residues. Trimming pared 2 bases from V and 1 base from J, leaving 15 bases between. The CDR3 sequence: CASSLFSGSASYNEQFF. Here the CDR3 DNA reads TGTGCCAGCAGCTTATTCAGCGGGTCGGCGTCCTACAATGAGCAGTTCTTC. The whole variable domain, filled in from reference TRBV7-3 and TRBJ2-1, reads GAGVSQTPSNKVTEKGKYVELRCDPISGHTALYWYRQSLGQGPEFLIYFQGTGAADDSGLPNDRFFAVRPEGSVSTLKIQRTERGDSAVYLCASSLFSGSASYNEQFFGPGTRLTVL.

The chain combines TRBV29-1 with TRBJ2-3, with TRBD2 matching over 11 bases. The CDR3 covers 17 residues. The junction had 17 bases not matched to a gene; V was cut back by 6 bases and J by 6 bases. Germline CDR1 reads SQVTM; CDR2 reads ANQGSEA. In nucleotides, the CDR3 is TGCAGCGTCATGAGAGTACTAGCGGGGGACGGGGGGGATACGCAGTATTTT. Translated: CSVMRVLAGDGGDTQYF.

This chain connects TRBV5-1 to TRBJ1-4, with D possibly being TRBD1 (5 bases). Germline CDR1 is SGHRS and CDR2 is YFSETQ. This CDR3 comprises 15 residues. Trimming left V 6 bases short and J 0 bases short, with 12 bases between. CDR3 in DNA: TGCGCCAGCACCTCCTCAGGGACAACTAATGAAAAACTGTTTTTT. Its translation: CASTSSGTTNEKLFF.